This passage covers 32 T cell receptor beta chains from one sample sequenced in a study of OX40 agonist ivuxolimab in advanced cancers. Clones were read by immunoSEQ multiplex PCR, and TCRdb kept only the in-frame ones, dropping some. The sample includes 90,000 to 100,000 clones, around 89% of them seen just once. This specimen consisted of CD4+ or CD8+ T cells sorted from blood, obtained in a trial of the OX40 agonist ivuxolimab. All receptors derive from an adult with an advanced solid tumor such as melanoma, head and neck, liver or kidney cancer.

The chain links TRBV5-1 to TRBJ2-5, with 10 bases that match TRBD1. The CDR3 has 16 residues. V was pared by 4 bases and J by 4 bases, with 10 bases of the junction left unmatched. Germline loops: CDR1 SGHRS, CDR2 YFSETQ. The CDR3 sequence: CASSSEPTGGGETQYF. The CDR3 coding sequence is TGCGCCAGCAGCAGCGAACCGACAGGGGGCGGAGAGACCCAGTACTTC.

The rearrangement links TRBV27 to TRBJ1-5, with a tentative D call TRBD1 (6 bases). CDR3 length equals 16 residues. V shed 3 bases and J shed 0 bases, with 12 bases lying between them. The V gene's germline CDR1 is MNHEY and CDR2 SMNVEV (reference sequence). The CDR3 is CASSFAGAYSNQPQHF. The CDR3 coding sequence is TGTGCCAGCAGTTTTGCGGGGGCGTATAGCAATCAGCCCCAGCATTTT.

This sequence joins TRBV5-4 and TRBJ2-1, with D perhaps matching TRBD2 (6 bases). The ends were cut back, 4 bases at V and 4 bases at J, with 15 bases in the middle. Germline V CDR1 and CDR2: SGHNT, YYREEE (reference sequence). This CDR3 has 15 amino acids. This CDR3 reads CASSPTSNLYNEQFF. CDR3 coding DNA: TGTGCCAGCAGCCCGACTAGTAATCTGTACAATGAGCAGTTCTTC.

CDR3 in DNA: TGTGCCAGCAGTCCGACTAGGCCCCTAGCCGGGGAGCTGTTTTTT. Amino acid sequence: CASSPTRPLAGELFF. This chain connects TRBV2 to TRBJ2-2; the D gene is possibly TRBD2 (6 bases). The CDR3 is 15 amino acids. Germline-derived CDR1 and CDR2 are SNHLY and FYNNEI. The V gene lost 5 bases and the J gene lost 6 bases, with 16 bases spanning the gap.

V is TRBV6-1 and J is TRBJ2-2; D is unresolved. The V end was cut by 7 bases, the J end by 1 base, with 7 bases between. The CDR3 spans 13 residues. The germline gives CDR1 MNHNS, CDR2 SASEGT. CDR3 sequence reads: CASNDQNTGELFF. The CDR3 DNA reads as TGTGCCAGCAATGACCAGAACACCGGGGAGCTGTTTTTT.

V is TRBV2 and J is TRBJ2-3; possible D gene TRBD2, 6 bases. The germline V and J ends were trimmed by 2 bases and 0 bases, with 15 bases remaining between them. This CDR3 region has 17 residues. Germline assignment: CDR1 SNHLY and CDR2 FYNNEI. The CDR3 here is CASSEIGFSGSTDTQYF. In nucleotides, the CDR3 is TGTGCCAGCAGTGAAATCGGATTTAGCGGAAGCACAGATACGCAGTATTTT.

This sequence joins TRBV5-5 and TRBJ1-1; tentatively, D is TRBD1 (5 bases). The CDR3 has 15 amino acids. The V and J ends lost 1 base and 0 bases respectively, with 10 bases between them. CDR1 is SGHKS, CDR2 YYEKEE, per germline (reference sequence). This chain's CDR3 is CASSLIDRMNTEAFF. The CDR3 coding sequence is TGTGCCAGCAGCTTGATAGACAGAATGAACACTGAAGCTTTCTTT.

The chain has TRBV19 and TRBJ2-1, with TRBD1 matching 12 bases. CDR3 length: 15 residues. Germline CDR1 is LNHDA and CDR2 is SQIVND (reference sequence). The junction had 9 bases not matched to a gene; V was cut back by 8 bases and J by 7 bases. CDR3 DNA: TGTGCCAGTCGCGACGGGACAGGGGGCAAGAATGAGCAGTTCTTC. Translation gives CASRDGTGGKNEQFF.

The chain employs TRBV6-1 and TRBJ1-1; D perhaps matches TRBD1 (6 bases). V was shortened by 5 bases and J by 6 bases, with 16 bases between the two germline ends. Germline CDR1 reads MNHNS; CDR2 reads SASEGT. CDR3 length equals 14 residues. For the CDR3, the DNA is TGTGCCAGCAGTTTTCGGGGGGCGGGCGCTGAAGCTTTCTTT. It translates to CASSFRGAGAEAFF.

The chain links TRBV28 to TRBJ1-5, with TRBD1 as a possible D gene (6 bases). Trimming took off 5 bases at V and 3 bases at J, with 17 bases between the two ends. The germline gives CDR1 MDHEN, CDR2 SYDVKM. The CDR3 contains 16 residues. This CDR3 is CASSPIVPGVNQPQHF. The CDR3 nucleotides read TGTGCCAGCAGTCCAATCGTACCAGGGGTCAATCAGCCCCAGCATTTT.

The genes are TRBV4-1 and TRBJ1-4; 12 bases line up with TRBD1. The V and J ends lost 0 bases and 7 bases, in that order; junction bases with no gene match: 3. Looked up from germline, CDR1 is MGHRA and CDR2 is YSYEKL. The CDR3 extends over 16 amino acids. Here the CDR3 DNA reads TGCGCCAGCAGCCAAGATGGGACAGGGGGCGGTGAAAAACTGTTTTTT. It is translated as CASSQDGTGGGEKLFF.

The chain employs TRBV10-3 and TRBJ2-1, with D possibly matching TRBD1 (5 bases). V lost 8 bases and J lost 0, with 14 bases in between. Germline CDR1 and CDR2: ENHRY and SYGVKD. The CDR3 totals 15 residues. As DNA, the CDR3 is TGTGCCATCGGCGCAGGGTTGAGCTCCTACAATGAGCAGTTCTTC. It translates to CAIGAGLSSYNEQFF.

The J gene is TRBJ1-5, the V gene TRBV7-8; D is unresolved. CDR1 is SGHVS, CDR2 FQNEAQ, per germline. V lost 0 bases, J lost 9 bases, and 18 bases lay in between. CDR3 length equals 16 residues. The CDR3 is CASSLATGWGDRPQHF. The CDR3 DNA reads TGTGCCAGCAGCTTAGCGACGGGGTGGGGAGATCGGCCCCAGCATTTT. Looking up the rest from reference TRBV7-8 and TRBJ1-5 gives the full variable domain: GAGVSQSPRYKVAKRGQDVALRCDPISGHVSLFWYQQALGQGPEFLTYFQNEAQLDKSGLPSDRFFAERPEGSVSTLKIQRTQQEDSAVYLCASSLATGWGDRPQHFGDGTRLSIL.

This clone was seen only a few times. This chain joins TRBV19 and TRBJ1-1; possibly TRBD1 for D (6 bases). The V gene lost 9 bases and the J gene lost 11 bases, with 25 bases spanning the gap. This CDR3 has 14 amino acids. Germline V gives CDR1 LNHDA, CDR2 SQIVND (reference sequence). The CDR3 loop is CASLDSFPPRGAFF. Written as DNA, the CDR3 is TGTGCCAGCCTGGACAGTTTCCCACCTCGTGGGGCTTTCTTT.

The V and J genes are TRBV18 and TRBJ1-2, with no clear D. The CDR3 runs 14 residues. Germline V gene data show CDR1 as KGHSH and CDR2 as LQKENI. Deletions cut 1 base from V and 2 bases from J, with 8 bases between. In nucleotides, the CDR3 is TGTGCCAGCTCACCACGAGTGGCGAACTATGGCTACACCTTC. This codes for CASSPRVANYGYTF.

This clone was recorded only once. The rearrangement uses TRBV19 and TRBJ1-5; 7 bases align to TRBD1. J gave up 5 bases and V 4 bases, and 8 bases lay outside the gene matches. The CDR3 sequence is 15 residues long. Germline V gene data show CDR1 as LNHDA and CDR2 as SQIVND (reference sequence). CDR3 in DNA: TGTGCCAGTAGTACGCAGGGGACAGTCGATCAGCCCCAGCATTTT. Its protein product is CASSTQGTVDQPQHF.

J is TRBJ2-5 and V is TRBV7-7, with TRBD2 as a possible D gene (6 bases). Germline V CDR1 and CDR2: SSHAT, FNYEAQ (reference sequence). This CDR3 comprises 13 residues. V was clipped by 5 bases and J by 1 base, with 8 bases between them. DNA of the CDR3: TGTGCCAGCAGCGGGGACTTCCAAGAGACCCAGTACTTC. It is translated as CASSGDFQETQYF.

This chain links TRBV6-1 with TRBJ1-6, with unresolved D. CDR1 and CDR2 (germline): MNHNS, SASEGT. V was pared by 5 bases and J by 11 bases, with 13 bases between. The CDR3 is 13 amino acids. CDR3 protein: CASSSSSMTPLHF. The CDR3 DNA is TGTGCCAGCAGTAGTTCCAGCATGACACCCCTCCACTTT.

The chain links TRBV5-1 to TRBJ2-2, with D tentatively TRBD1 (7 bases). V lost 2 bases, J lost 6 bases, and 20 bases lay in between. Germline loops: CDR1 SGHRS, CDR2 YFSETQ. This CDR3 is built from 17 residues. CDR3 sequence (DNA): TGCGCCAGCAGCTTCGGAGGGGGCGCTCACTTGGCCGGGGAGCTGTTTTTT. As protein: CASSFGGGAHLAGELFF.

The chain employs TRBV10-3 and TRBJ2-1; 9 nucleotides agree with TRBD2. The CDR3 spans 16 residues. The V segment lost 6 bases and the J segment 3 bases; nucleotides outside the gene matches: 9. The germline V gene has CDR1 ENHRY and CDR2 SYGVKD. The CDR3 here is CAIREATSGDYNEQFF. The CDR3 region has the DNA TGTGCCATCAGAGAGGCGACTAGCGGAGACTACAATGAGCAGTTCTTC.

This CDR3 is CASNEQFF. In DNA, the CDR3 is TGTGCCAGCAATGAGCAGTTCTTC. The chain employs TRBV3-1 (or the pseudogene TRBV3-2) and TRBJ2-1; D is undetermined. Trimming stripped 7 bases from V and 8 bases from J, with 0 bases between. CDR1 is LGHDT, CDR2 YNNKEL, per germline (reference sequence). The CDR3 runs 8 residues.

The rearrangement links TRBV28 to TRBJ2-7, with D uncertain. V was cut by 2 bases and J by 1 base, with 9 bases left in between. Germline V gene sequence: CDR1 MDHEN, CDR2 SYDVKM. The CDR3 sequence is 14 residues long. CDR3 nucleotide sequence: TGTGCCAGCAGTTTACCCGTTGGATCCTACGAGCAGTACTTC. Translated, it gives CASSLPVGSYEQYF.

V usage is TRBV29-1 and J usage is TRBJ1-2; the D is unclear. The germline CDR1 and CDR2 sequences are SQVTM and ANQGSEA. This CDR3 contains 13 residues. The V end was cut by 0 bases, the J end by 2 bases, with 7 bases between. CDR3 residues: CSVEDPGNYGYTF. The CDR3 bases are TGCAGCGTTGAAGATCCGGGAAACTATGGCTACACCTTC.

The chain combines TRBV5-1 with TRBJ1-5, with D possibly TRBD1 on 5 matching bases. Germline V lookup: CDR1 SGHRS, CDR2 YFSETQ. The CDR3 covers 14 residues. The germline V and J ends were trimmed by 4 bases and 2 bases, with 10 bases remaining between them. DNA of the CDR3: TGCGCCAGCAGCGCCGGGGGGGGCAATCAGCCCCAGCATTTT. This gives the protein CASSAGGGNQPQHF.

CDR3 nucleotides: TGTGCCAGCAGCCGAGAACGTTCTCAGCCCCAGCATTTT. It encodes CASSRERSQPQHF. The chain links TRBV11-2 to TRBJ1-5, with unresolved D. V lost 5 bases to trimming and J lost 6 bases, with 11 bases between them. CDR1 SGHAT and CDR2 FQNNGV come from the germline V gene. The CDR3 sequence is 13 residues long.

The DNA for the CDR3 is TGCGCCAGCAGCTTGAAGACGGGGGGCAGGAACACTGAAGCTTTCTTT. Residues: CASSLKTGGRNTEAFF. J is TRBJ1-1 and V is TRBV5-1; TRBD1 is a possible D gene (6 bases). V dropped 1 base and J dropped 1 base, with 14 bases sitting between them. The CDR3 is 16 amino acids. The germline V gene encodes CDR1 SGHRS and CDR2 YFSETQ.

At least ten counts were recorded for this clone. The chain links TRBV4-2 to TRBJ2-1; possibly TRBD1 for D (5 bases). V was shortened by 0 bases and J by 9 bases, with 15 bases between the two germline ends. The CDR3 loop spans 15 amino acids. The germline V gene has CDR1 LGHNA and CDR2 YNFKEQ. The CDR3 is CASSQEKDHRGEQFF. The CDR3 DNA reads TGTGCCAGCAGCCAAGAGAAGGACCATAGGGGTGAGCAGTTCTTC.

The V gene is TRBV7-3, the J gene TRBJ2-1; no reliable D call. In germline, CDR1 is SGHTA, CDR2 FQGTGA. There are 12 residues in the CDR3. The ends were cut back, 5 bases at V and 5 bases at J, with 7 bases in the middle. CDR3 coding DNA: TGTGCCAGCAGCGCTGATCACAATGAGCAGTTCTTC. Translated: CASSADHNEQFF.

This chain uses TRBV5-4 with TRBJ2-3; possible D gene TRBD2, 6 bases. Germline loops: CDR1 SGHNT, CDR2 YYREEE (reference sequence). The CDR3 totals 14 residues. V gave up 0 bases and J gave up 3 bases, with 8 bases separating them. CDR3 sequence reads: CASSLGRGTDTQYF. In nucleotides, the CDR3 is TGTGCCAGCAGCTTGGGGAGGGGAACAGATACGCAGTATTTT.

V gene TRBV6-6 combines with J gene TRBJ1-1; D unresolved. V was trimmed by 0 bases and J by 6 bases, leaving 8 bases between them. Germline V gene sequence: CDR1 MNHNY, CDR2 SVGAGI (reference sequence). The CDR3 spans 13 residues. The CDR3 DNA reads as TGTGCCAGCAGTTACTCGATACTAGCTGAAGCTTTCTTT. It translates to CASSYSILAEAFF.

DNA for the CDR3: TGTGCCAGCAGTTTACCGGGACTCACCTCTGGAAACACCATATATTTT. This codes for CASSLPGLTSGNTIYF. The chain joins TRBV28 to TRBJ1-3; D may be TRBD1 (5 bases). This CDR3 spans 16 amino acids. The V gene's germline CDR1 is MDHEN and CDR2 SYDVKM. V lost 2 bases to trimming and J lost 0 bases, with 11 bases between them.

In its sample, this clone was seen a few times. The J gene is TRBJ2-7, the V gene TRBV5-1, with TRBD1 matching 8 bases. CDR1 and CDR2 (germline): SGHRS, YFSETQ. With 2 bases clipped from V and 3 bases from J, the junction kept 10 bases outside the gene matches. The CDR3 covers 16 residues. This CDR3 is CASSLGAGTGFYEQYF. The CDR3 bases are TGCGCCAGCAGCTTAGGAGCCGGGACAGGTTTCTACGAGCAGTACTTC.